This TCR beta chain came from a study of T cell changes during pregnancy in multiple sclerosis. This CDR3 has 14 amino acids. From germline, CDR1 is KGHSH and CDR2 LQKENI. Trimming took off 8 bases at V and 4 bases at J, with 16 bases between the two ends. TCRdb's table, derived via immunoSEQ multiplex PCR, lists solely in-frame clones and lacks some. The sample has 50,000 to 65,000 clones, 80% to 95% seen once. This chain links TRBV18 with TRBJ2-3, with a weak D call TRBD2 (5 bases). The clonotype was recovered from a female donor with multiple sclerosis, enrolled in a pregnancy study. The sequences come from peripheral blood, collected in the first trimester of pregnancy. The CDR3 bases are TGTGCCAGCACACAACACTCGGAGGCAGATACGCAGTATTTT. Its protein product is CASTQHSEADTQYF.